The 25 T cell receptor beta chains below all came from one sample that was sequenced in a study of shared clonotypes between healthy human individuals. Some clones are missing from TCRdb's copy, which holds only in-frame ones; the method was immunoSEQ multiplex PCR. The sample lists hundreds of thousands of clones; about 97% were seen once. The sequencing input was naive CD4+ T cells sorted from blood. As to subset: CD45RA+ positively selected. The origin of the receptors is a woman in her thirties in good health.

This chain uses TRBV28 with TRBJ2-2, with TRBD2 matching 10 bases. Germline V gene lookup returns CDR1 MDHEN and CDR2 SYDVKM. This CDR3 contains 19 residues. The J segment lost 6 bases and the V segment lost 6 bases, leaving 19 bases of the junction unmatched. The CDR3 here is CASRTPDGIAGGVSGELFF. As DNA, the CDR3 is TGTGCCAGCAGGACCCCCGATGGGATAGCGGGAGGAGTTTCCGGGGAGCTGTTTTTT.

The chain carries TRBV29-1 and TRBJ2-7; D is perhaps TRBD2 (5 bases). Trimming removed 6 bases at V and 7 bases at J, with 22 bases between. CDR3 length: 14 residues. Germline CDR1 reads SQVTM; CDR2 reads ANQGSEA. DNA of the CDR3: TGCAGCGTCGAGTGGCACCCCGGGGTCGGGGAGCAGTACTTC. It codes for CSVEWHPGVGEQYF.

V and J are TRBV4-2 and TRBJ2-1; D is uncertain. Deletions cut 0 bases from V and 0 bases from J, with 18 bases between. This CDR3 is built from 19 residues. Germline V gene lookup returns CDR1 LGHNA and CDR2 YNFKEQ. Written as DNA, the CDR3 is TGTGCCAGCAGCCAAGAGGTTTTAGTCGGCGGTAGCTCCTACAATGAGCAGTTCTTC. Translating it yields CASSQEVLVGGSSYNEQFF.

The V call is TRBV4-1, the J call TRBJ2-2; perhaps TRBD2 as D (5 bases). The V gene's germline CDR1 is MGHRA and CDR2 YSYEKL. With 2 bases removed from V and 2 bases from J, the gap between germline ends came to 15 bases. The CDR3 loop spans 17 amino acids. The DNA of the CDR3 is TGCGCCAGCAGCCAAACTAGGTCCGGGGTTAACACCGGGGAGCTGTTTTTT. Translated: CASSQTRSGVNTGELFF.

The chain recombines TRBV10-3 with TRBJ1-6, with 8 nucleotides matching TRBD1. CDR1 is ENHRY, CDR2 SYGVKD, per germline. The V segment lost 11 bases and the J segment 0 bases; nucleotides outside the gene matches: 9. CDR3 length equals 16 residues. The CDR3: CASGQGASSYNSPLHF. The CDR3 DNA is TGTGCCTCGGGGCAGGGGGCCAGCTCCTATAATTCACCCCTCCACTTT.

V is TRBV2 and J is TRBJ2-5, with D perhaps TRBD1 or TRBD2 (5 bases each). The CDR3 is made up of 14 amino acids. V dropped 4 bases and J dropped 5 bases, with 14 bases sitting between them. Germline V gene sequence: CDR1 SNHLY, CDR2 FYNNEI. CDR3 sequence (DNA): TGTGCCAGCAGTGGGTCTAGCTGGGGGGAGACCCAGTACTTC. Translating gives CASSGSSWGETQYF.

The rearrangement links TRBV4-1 to TRBJ2-7; D remains ambiguous. CDR1 MGHRA and CDR2 YSYEKL come from the germline V gene. The V end lost 4 bases, the J end lost 2 bases, and 15 bases lay between the germline ends. The CDR3 runs to 15 residues. The CDR3 bases are TGCGCCAGCAGCCCCCAACTTAACGGACCCTACGAGCAGTACTTC. Translating gives CASSPQLNGPYEQYF.

The V call is TRBV9, the J call TRBJ1-4; the D gene is possibly TRBD1 (5 bases). CDR3 size: 15 residues. Germline assignment: CDR1 SGDLS and CDR2 YYNGEE. V dropped 3 bases and J dropped 8 bases, with 17 bases sitting between them. CDR3 nucleotide sequence: TGTGCCAGCAGCGCCACCGGGACGGCCGGCGAAAAACTGTTTTTT. Its protein product is CASSATGTAGEKLFF.

This chain links TRBV5-1 with TRBJ1-1; 8 nucleotides agree with TRBD1. The CDR3 has 13 residues. J lost 5 bases, V lost 4 bases, and 4 bases had no gene match. The germline CDR1 and CDR2 sequences are SGHRS and YFSETQ. The chain's CDR3 is CASSPDRETEAFF. In DNA, the CDR3 is TGCGCCAGCAGCCCGGACAGGGAAACTGAAGCTTTCTTT.

The gene calls are TRBV30 and TRBJ2-6; D unresolved. V lost 4 bases and J 1 base, leaving 11 bases between the germline ends. The CDR3 has 15 residues. Germline V gene sequence: CDR1 GTSNPN, CDR2 SVGIG (reference sequence). CDR3 loop: CAWMAVSSGANVLTF. The CDR3 DNA reads as TGTGCCTGGATGGCCGTTTCGTCTGGGGCCAACGTCCTGACTTTC.

A word on this clone: An end of the junction differs from the germline gene, which may be a read error. The chain employs TRBV9 and TRBJ1-1, with D perhaps matching TRBD1 (6 bases). Germline V lookup: CDR1 SGDLS, CDR2 YYNGEE. This CDR3 is built from 16 residues. CDR3 sequence: CASSAPRGGGDTEAFF. The CDR3 DNA is TGTGCCAGCAGCGCACCGAGGGGGGGAGGAGACACGGAAGCTTTCTTT.

The rearrangement joins TRBV18 to TRBJ1-2; D unclear. CDR1 and CDR2 (germline): KGHSH, LQKENI. This CDR3 has 11 residues. Between the trimmed V and J ends, which lost 6 bases and 7 bases, there was a span of 9 bases. CDR3 nucleotides: TGTGCCAGCTCCCCGGGGTCTGGCTACACCTTC. Its translation is CASSPGSGYTF.

The J gene is TRBJ2-1, the V gene TRBV6-6, with TRBD2 matching 10 bases. V lost 6 bases and J lost 4; bases outside the gene matches: 9. The CDR3 has 16 amino acids. Germline assignment: CDR1 MNHNY and CDR2 SVGAGI (reference sequence). CDR3 nucleotides: TGTGCCAGCAGGGGAGAAGGGACTAGCGAATACAATGAGCAGTTCTTC. This translates into CASRGEGTSEYNEQFF.

V is TRBV11-3 and J is TRBJ2-3, with no clear D. This CDR3 contains 13 residues. Germline V CDR1 and CDR2: SGHNT, YENEEA. The V and J ends lost 5 bases and 5 bases respectively, with 11 bases between them. The CDR3 DNA follows: TGTGCCAGCAGCGGGCGGTGGGGAGATACGCAGTATTTT. It is translated as CASSGRWGDTQYF.

The chain employs TRBV7-6 and TRBJ1-1; TRBD1 is a possible D gene (5 bases). The V gene lost 4 bases and the J gene lost 7 bases, with 13 bases spanning the gap. Per germline, CDR1 SGHVS and CDR2 FNYEAQ. This CDR3 is built from 13 residues. In DNA form, the CDR3 reads TGTGCCAGCAGCTCCCAAGGGGCACTTGAAGCTTTCTTT. Protein sequence: CASSSQGALEAFF. The full variable domain, its missing parts supplied by reference TRBV7-6 and TRBJ1-1, is GAGVSQSPRYKVTKRGQDVALRCDPISGHVSLYWYRQALGQGPEFLTYFNYEAQQDKSGLPNDRFSAERPEGSISTLTIQRTEQRDSAMYRCASSSQGALEAFFGQGTRLTVV.

J is TRBJ1-1 and V is TRBV5-6; no reliable D call. Germline loops: CDR1 SGHDT, CDR2 YYEEEE. Trimming left V 5 bases short and J 0 bases short, with 14 bases between. The CDR3 spans 15 residues. The CDR3 is CASSSERTMNTEAFF. The CDR3 DNA reads TGTGCCAGCAGTTCAGAGCGGACCATGAACACTGAAGCTTTCTTT.

J is TRBJ1-2 and V is TRBV7-2, with 10 bases fitting TRBD1. The germline V gene has CDR1 SGHTA and CDR2 FQGNSA. The CDR3 is 15 residues long. V lost 4 bases, J lost 3 bases, and 5 bases stayed unmatched. The CDR3 DNA reads as TGTGCCAGCAGCTCGGGACAGGGGATCGACTATGGCTACACCTTC. Its protein is CASSSGQGIDYGYTF.

The rearrangement links TRBV5-8 to TRBJ1-1; 12 bases map to TRBD1. The CDR3 extends over 19 amino acids. Germline V gene lookup returns CDR1 SGHTS and CDR2 YDEGEE. Unmatched junction bases numbered 17, after V lost 4 bases and J lost 4 bases. The CDR3 DNA is TGTGCCAGCAGCCCCGTCGAAGGGACAGGGGGCTTGTGGGTCACTGAAGCTTTCTTT. Translation gives CASSPVEGTGGLWVTEAFF.

This sequence joins TRBV6-1 and TRBJ2-5; D may be TRBD2 (6 bases). Germline values: CDR1 MNHNS, CDR2 SASEGT. Trimming stripped 5 bases from V and 7 bases from J, with 14 bases between. This CDR3 contains 13 residues. The CDR3 loop reads CASSLDYGRTQYF. In DNA form, the CDR3 reads TGTGCCAGCAGTCTGGACTATGGGCGGACCCAGTACTTC.

For the CDR3, the DNA is TGTGCCAGCAGTTACAGGGAGGGGGAGACCCAGTACTTC. Translation gives CASSYREGETQYF. The V and J genes are TRBV28 and TRBJ2-5, with D perhaps matching TRBD2 (7 bases). The germline V and J ends were trimmed by 4 bases and 5 bases, with 11 bases remaining between them. This CDR3 has 13 amino acids. The V gene's germline CDR1 is MDHEN and CDR2 SYDVKM.

The J gene is TRBJ1-3, the V gene TRBV7-8, with no clear D. CDR3 size: 11 residues. Looked up from germline, CDR1 is SGHVS and CDR2 is FQNEAQ. Deletions cut 5 bases from V and 8 bases from J, with 7 bases between. CDR3 coding DNA: TGTGCCAGCAGCCTCGGGGACACCATATATTTT. This encodes CASSLGDTIYF.

The V and J genes are TRBV27 and TRBJ1-1; weak D call: TRBD1 (6 bases). V lost 4 bases to trimming and J lost 7 bases, with 16 bases between them. In germline, CDR1 is MNHEY, CDR2 SMNVEV (reference sequence). The CDR3 totals 14 residues. CDR3: CASSSLQGSGEAFF. The DNA of the CDR3 is TGTGCCAGCAGTTCCTTACAGGGTTCGGGTGAAGCTTTCTTT.

The CDR3 here is CASSHLAGASYNEQFF. The DNA of the CDR3 is TGCGCCAGCAGCCATCTAGCGGGAGCGTCCTACAATGAGCAGTTCTTC. The chain uses TRBV5-1 and TRBJ2-1, with 10 bases that match TRBD2. Germline CDR1 and CDR2: SGHRS and YFSETQ. The CDR3 has 16 amino acids. Trimming removed 4 bases from V and 1 base from J; junction bases left unmatched: 5.

The chain links TRBV2 to TRBJ2-5; D tentatively fits TRBD1 or TRBD2 (5 bases each). V was pared by 9 bases and J by 7 bases, with 12 bases between. There are 11 residues in the CDR3. The germline gives CDR1 SNHLY, CDR2 FYNNEI. CDR3 protein: CASDYTGTQYF. CDR3 sequence (DNA): TGTGCCAGTGACTATACAGGGACCCAGTACTTC.

The chain is built from TRBV28 and TRBJ2-1, with 12 bases lining up with TRBD2. The germline V gene has CDR1 MDHEN and CDR2 SYDVKM. This CDR3 comprises 14 residues. J lost 8 bases, V lost 3 bases, and 2 bases had no gene match. This chain's CDR3 is CASSFTSGRYEQFF. In DNA, the CDR3 is TGTGCCAGCAGTTTCACTAGCGGGAGGTATGAGCAGTTCTTC.